Listed here are 25 T cell receptor beta chains from one sample, sequenced in a study of blood T cell repertoires in COVID-19. Sequencing used immunoSEQ multiplex PCR; TCRdb keeps in-frame clones, though not all of them. The table includes hundreds of thousands of clones, 90% detected once. Material for sequencing was PBMCs or T cells enriched from blood (not recorded which). These receptors all come from a man aged 55 to 69 who had recovered from COVID-19.

The V gene is TRBV2, the J gene TRBJ1-4; D remains unclear. The germline V and J ends were trimmed by 6 bases and 8 bases, with 10 bases remaining between them. Germline loops: CDR1 SNHLY, CDR2 FYNNEI. The CDR3 contains 12 residues. CDR3 sequence: CASSTREEKLFF. Here the CDR3 DNA reads TGTGCCAGCAGCACGAGAGAGGAAAAACTGTTTTTT.

This clone appeared a single time. J is TRBJ2-1 and V is TRBV28, with 7 bases matching TRBD1. This CDR3 has 15 residues. With 6 bases clipped from V and 2 bases from J, the junction kept 7 bases outside the gene matches. Per germline, CDR1 MDHEN and CDR2 SYDVKM. This chain's CDR3 is CASSLNRGPYNEQFF. The CDR3, as DNA: TGTGCCAGCAGCTTAAACAGGGGCCCCTACAATGAGCAGTTCTTC.

The V and J genes are TRBV4-1 and TRBJ1-5; 7 positions agree with TRBD1. The CDR3 covers 16 residues. Germline assignment: CDR1 MGHRA and CDR2 YSYEKL. V was clipped by 3 bases and J by 1 base; unmatched bases: 6. CDR3 in amino acids: CASSQLPGGSNQPQHF. Here the CDR3 DNA reads TGCGCCAGCAGCCAGCTCCCAGGGGGGAGCAATCAGCCCCAGCATTTT.

The chain is built from TRBV24-1 and TRBJ1-2; 7 nucleotides line up with TRBD1. Germline V CDR1 and CDR2: KGHDR, SFDVKD. V lost 4 bases to trimming and J lost 4 bases; unmatched junction nucleotides: 8. The CDR3 sequence is 15 residues long. The CDR3 region is CATSDPGQPRYGYTF. The CDR3 coding sequence is TGTGCCACCAGTGACCCGGGACAGCCGCGCTATGGCTACACCTTC.

This clone has more than one count but fewer than ten. V and J are TRBV5-4 and TRBJ1-2, with 8 bases that match TRBD1. The CDR3 is made up of 13 amino acids. CDR1 is SGHNT and CDR2 is YYREEE in the germline V gene (reference sequence). Unmatched junction bases numbered 10, after V lost 6 bases and J lost 9 bases. The CDR3 is CASTEQGDKSYTF. CDR3 DNA: TGTGCCAGCACCGAACAGGGGGATAAAAGCTACACCTTC.

The chain couples TRBV11-2 to TRBJ1-2, with 7 nucleotides matching TRBD1. The trim removed 4 bases at V and 2 bases at J, leaving 4 bases unmatched. Germline CDR1 is SGHAT and CDR2 is FQNNGV. CDR3 length equals 14 residues. The CDR3 nucleotides read TGTGCCAGCAGCTCTGGACAGGAAAACTATGGCTACACCTTC. Its translation: CASSSGQENYGYTF. The whole variable domain, remainder taken from reference TRBV11-2 and TRBJ1-2, is EAGVAQSPRYKIIEKRQSVAFWCNPISGHATLYWYQQILGQGPKLLIQFQNNGVVDDSQLPKDRFSAERLKGVDSTLKIQPAKLEDSAVYLCASSSGQENYGYTFGSGTRLTVV.

The chain links TRBV7-6 to TRBJ2-3, with 8 bases fitting TRBD1. Germline V gene sequence: CDR1 SGHVS, CDR2 FNYEAQ. V lost 5 bases, J lost 0 bases, and 7 bases stayed unmatched. There are 16 residues in the CDR3. The CDR3 sequence is CASSRDRRTSTDTQYF. CDR3 nucleotides: TGTGCCAGCAGCAGGGACAGGCGAACTAGCACAGATACGCAGTATTTT.

The rearrangement links TRBV9 to TRBJ1-1; D call uncertain. Germline CDR1 reads SGDLS; CDR2 reads YYNGEE. CDR3 length equals 19 residues. V was shortened by 0 bases and J by 2 bases, with 23 bases between the two germline ends. The CDR3 reads CASSVGGTTIPKPNTEAFF. In DNA form, the CDR3 reads TGTGCCAGCAGCGTAGGTGGAACGACAATACCGAAACCAAACACTGAAGCTTTCTTT.

This chain uses TRBV4-2 with TRBJ2-1, with D tentatively TRBD2 (7 bases). The CDR3 totals 19 residues. Germline V lookup: CDR1 LGHNA, CDR2 YNFKEQ. V was pared by 0 bases and J by 8 bases, with 26 bases between. The CDR3 nucleotides read TGTGCCAGCAGCCAAGATAATCAAGCCAGGACTAGGGGGTCTGATGAGCAGTTCTTC. Its protein product is CASSQDNQARTRGSDEQFF.

This sequence joins TRBV5-1 and TRBJ2-5; a possible D gene is TRBD1 (5 bases). V lost 2 bases to trimming and J lost 3 bases, with 8 bases between them. Germline values: CDR1 SGHRS, CDR2 YFSETQ. This CDR3 has 13 residues. The CDR3 bases are TGCGCCAGCAGCTTTTTGACAGAAGAGACCCAGTACTTC. Amino acid sequence: CASSFLTEETQYF.

V usage is TRBV19 and J usage is TRBJ2-7, with TRBD2 matching over 8 bases. CDR1 is LNHDA and CDR2 is SQIVND in the germline V gene (reference sequence). The CDR3 is made up of 13 amino acids. V shed 5 bases, J shed 7 bases, and the junction held 7 bases outside the gene matches. The CDR3 bases are TGTGCCAGTAGTGAAGCGGGAGTGTGGGAGCAGTACTTC. It translates to CASSEAGVWEQYF.

The V and J genes are TRBV7-9 and TRBJ2-7; D perhaps matches TRBD1 (5 bases). The CDR3 totals 12 residues. The germline V gene encodes CDR1 SEHNR and CDR2 FQNEAQ (reference sequence). Trimming shortened V by 5 bases and J by 6 bases, and 11 bases separated the two germline ends. The CDR3: CASSPGFREQYF. The CDR3 region has the DNA TGTGCCAGCAGCCCAGGGTTCCGCGAGCAGTACTTC.

On this clone: One end of the junction fails to match germline, which may point to a read error. The CDR3 sequence is CASSLLSPTSGGTGELFF. CDR3 nucleotide sequence: TGTGCTAGCAGCTTACTTAGCCCCACTAGCGGGGGTACCGGGGAGCTGTTTTTT. The chain is built from TRBV7-7 and TRBJ2-2; TRBD2 matches 11 bases. Germline V lookup: CDR1 SSHAT, CDR2 FNYEAQ (reference sequence). This CDR3 spans 18 amino acids. The complete variable domain, with remaining parts taken from reference TRBV7-7 and TRBJ2-2, reads GAGVSQSPRYKVTKRGQDVTLRCDPISSHATLYWYQQALGQGPEFLTYFNYEAQPDKSGLPSDRFSAERPEGSISTLTIQRTEQRDSAMYRCASSLLSPTSGGTGELFFGEGSRLTVL.

This clone has only a few counts. The chain recombines TRBV12-3 or TRBV12-4 with TRBJ2-7; tentatively, D is TRBD1 (6 bases). V was pared by 7 bases and J by 0 bases, with 10 bases between. The CDR3 extends over 13 amino acids. CDR3 nucleotide sequence: TGTGCCAGCACCCGGGACACCTCCTACGAGCAGTACTTC. The encoded protein is CASTRDTSYEQYF.

The V call is TRBV4-2, the J call TRBJ2-1; D might be TRBD1 (6 bases). Germline V gene sequence: CDR1 LGHNA, CDR2 YNFKEQ. This CDR3 is 13 amino acids long. V was trimmed by 4 bases and J by 7 bases, leaving 11 bases between them. CDR3 sequence reads: CASSRLRGNEQFF. DNA for the CDR3: TGTGCCAGCAGCCGCCTCAGGGGTAATGAGCAGTTCTTC.

In this sample, this clone turned up a few times. The V and J genes are TRBV5-4 and TRBJ2-7; D is unclear. Between the trimmed V and J ends, which lost 2 bases and 1 base, there was a span of 10 bases. The CDR3 loop spans 14 amino acids. The germline gives CDR1 SGHNT, CDR2 YYREEE (reference sequence). The CDR3 nucleotides read TGTGCCAGCAGCTTAAAGGAACAGTCCTACGAGCAGTACTTC. It codes for CASSLKEQSYEQYF.

The V and J genes are TRBV4-1 and TRBJ2-7; 12 bases fit TRBD2. Trimming at V came to 2 bases and at J to 0 bases, leaving 11 bases not matched to a gene. Germline CDR1 and CDR2: MGHRA and YSYEKL. The CDR3 length is 19 residues. The DNA for the CDR3 is TGCGCCAGCAGCCAACTTCCCGGACTAGCGGGGTTGAGCTCCTACGAGCAGTACTTC. Its translation: CASSQLPGLAGLSSYEQYF.

This chain joins TRBV6-2 or TRBV6-3 and TRBJ1-5; D unresolved. From germline, CDR1 is MNHEY and CDR2 SVGEGT. This CDR3 has 16 residues. Trimming took off 5 bases at V and 0 bases at J, with 14 bases between the two ends. CDR3 coding DNA: TGTGCCAGCAGTCGGTTGTCGTTTTATAGCAATCAGCCCCAGCATTTT. Translating it yields CASSRLSFYSNQPQHF.

The chain is built from TRBV14 and TRBJ1-1; D is possibly TRBD1 (6 bases). The ends were cut back, 3 bases at V and 0 bases at J, with 17 bases in the middle. CDR3 length: 17 amino acids. Per the germline V gene, CDR1 is SGHDN and CDR2 is FVKESK. CDR3 DNA sequence: TGTGCCAGCAGCCAGGTTAGAAACAGGGCGATGAACACTGAAGCTTTCTTT. It is translated as CASSQVRNRAMNTEAFF.

This chain connects TRBV19 to TRBJ1-6, with 8 bases fitting TRBD1. The CDR3 runs 15 residues. Looked up from germline, CDR1 is LNHDA and CDR2 is SQIVND (reference sequence). J lost 9 bases, V lost 7 bases, and 11 bases had no gene match. The CDR3 here is CASNPRAGGTSPLHF. Written as DNA, the CDR3 is TGTGCCAGTAACCCCAGAGCAGGGGGCACTTCACCCCTCCACTTT.

In its sample, this clone was seen once. CDR3 amino acids: CASSPGRDSSRGELFF. DNA for the CDR3: TGTGCCAGCTCACCGGGCCGGGACAGCAGCAGAGGAGAACTGTTTTTT. The chain employs TRBV18 and TRBJ1-4, with 7 positions matching TRBD1. CDR3 size: 16 residues. The V segment lost 3 bases and the J segment 12 bases; nucleotides outside the gene matches: 16. Germline-derived CDR1 and CDR2 are KGHSH and LQKENI.

The chain recombines TRBV30 with TRBJ1-5; a weak D match, TRBD1 (6 bases). Germline CDR1 GTSNPN, CDR2 SVGIG (reference sequence). The CDR3 loop spans 15 amino acids. V lost 0 bases and J 2 bases, leaving 11 bases between the germline ends. CDR3 amino acids: CAWSVGGSGNQPQHF. The CDR3 DNA reads TGTGCCTGGAGTGTTGGGGGCTCCGGCAATCAGCCCCAGCATTTT.

This clone was recorded a few times. The chain combines TRBV27 with TRBJ1-2; D is uncertain. Germline loops: CDR1 MNHEY, CDR2 SMNVEV (reference sequence). The CDR3 sequence is 17 residues long. Trimming removed 5 bases at V and 0 bases at J, with 19 bases between. The CDR3 DNA reads as TGTGCCAGCAGTATAGCCGTCGATGTGGTTGCTAACTATGGCTACACCTTC. It specifies CASSIAVDVVANYGYTF.

The V and J genes are TRBV2 and TRBJ2-7, with D tentatively TRBD2 (6 bases). The CDR3 extends over 18 amino acids. V was clipped by 7 bases and J by 2 bases, with 27 bases between them. Germline V gene sequence: CDR1 SNHLY, CDR2 FYNNEI. The CDR3 region has the DNA TGTGCCAGCAAGTCATCCGGGTACGCGGGAACAAGGGCCTACGAGCAGTACTTC. As protein: CASKSSGYAGTRAYEQYF. Full variable domain (remainder filled in from reference TRBV2 and TRBJ2-7): EPEVTQTPSHQVTQMGQEVILRCVPISNHLYFYWYRQILGQKVEFLVSFYNNEISEKSEIFDDQFSVERPDGSNFTLKIRSTKLEDSAMYFCASKSSGYAGTRAYEQYFGPGTRLTVT.

The chain recombines TRBV3-1 (or the pseudogene TRBV3-2) with TRBJ2-7; D ambiguous. This CDR3 has 14 amino acids. Looked up from germline, CDR1 is LGHDT and CDR2 is YNNKEL (reference sequence). V shed 1 base and J shed 4 bases, with 11 bases lying between them. Written as DNA, the CDR3 is TGTGCCAGCAGCCAAGGTACCACCAGATACGAGCAGTACTTC. It encodes CASSQGTTRYEQYF.